Each of the 18 T cell receptor beta chains below was sequenced from the same sample in a study of sequential checkpoint blockade in melanoma. Stated treatment: randomized to nivolumab then ipilimumab (arm A) or the reverse (arm B). Assay used: immunoSEQ multiplex PCR; TCRdb lists only in-frame clones, some missing. This table has about 35,000 clones, 84% appearing once. The sample in question was CD8+ T cells sorted from blood (inferred from file names), obtained from a patient given nivolumab and ipilimumab in sequence. These receptors were obtained from a human donor with melanoma.

This chain uses TRBV28 with TRBJ2-7; 9 positions agree with TRBD1. Germline trimming cut 5 bases from V and 5 bases from J; bases unmatched to any gene: 7. This CDR3 spans 14 amino acids. CDR1 and CDR2 from the germline V gene are MDHEN and SYDVKM. In DNA form, the CDR3 reads TGTGCCAGCAGTACCACGGGACAGGGCGACGAGCAGTACTTC. It translates to CASSTTGQGDEQYF.

The count of this clone is one. The chain uses TRBV9 and TRBJ2-7; D is perhaps TRBD2 (7 bases). Trimming removed 3 bases at V and 0 bases at J, with 10 bases between. Germline lookup yields CDR1 SGDLS and CDR2 YYNGEE. This CDR3 has 14 residues. CDR3 DNA: TGTGCCAGCAGCGACAGGGACTACTCCTACGAGCAGTACTTC. Translation: CASSDRDYSYEQYF.

The J gene is TRBJ2-7, the V gene TRBV7-9, with 14 bases lining up with TRBD2. CDR3 length equals 18 residues. Unmatched junction bases numbered 9, after V lost 5 bases and J lost 0 bases. Germline V CDR1 and CDR2: SEHNR, FQNEAQ (reference sequence). CDR3 sequence (DNA): TGTGCCAGCAGCCCGGGACTAGCGGGAGACCTGTCCTCCTACGAGCAGTACTTC. Its protein is CASSPGLAGDLSSYEQYF.

The chain links TRBV19 to TRBJ2-7, with 13 nucleotides matching TRBD2. Trimming at V came to 6 bases and at J to 9 bases, leaving 11 bases not matched to a gene. Per the germline V gene, CDR1 is LNHDA and CDR2 is SQIVND (reference sequence). The CDR3 is 15 amino acids. Here the CDR3 reads CASSILAGGPDGQYF. The CDR3 nucleotides are TGTGCCAGTAGCATACTAGCGGGAGGGCCCGATGGGCAGTACTTC.

V and J are TRBV11-3 and TRBJ2-1; D perhaps matches TRBD2 (6 bases). In germline, CDR1 is SGHNT, CDR2 YENEEA. Trimming took 4 bases from V and 10 from J, leaving 11 bases between them. The CDR3 is made up of 12 amino acids. CDR3 in DNA: TGTGCCAGCAGCTCCGGGGGTGGCGAGCAGTTCTTC. Protein: CASSSGGGEQFF. Filled out from reference TRBV11-3 and TRBJ2-1, the complete variable domain reads EAGVVQSPRYKIIEKKQPVAFWCNPISGHNTLYWYLQNLGQGPELLIRYENEEAVDDSQLPKDRFSAERLKGVDSTLKIQPAELGDSAVYLCASSSGGGEQFFGPGTRLTVL.

This chain uses TRBV6-6 with TRBJ2-7; 11 nucleotides line up with TRBD1. Germline CDR1 MNHNY, CDR2 SVGAGI (reference sequence). J gave up 2 bases and V 5 bases, and 2 bases lay outside the gene matches. The length of the CDR3 is 14 residues. The CDR3 reads CASSRTGGPYEQYF. The CDR3 coding sequence is TGTGCCAGCAGTAGGACAGGGGGCCCCTACGAGCAGTACTTC.

The J gene is TRBJ2-7, the V gene TRBV5-1, with a weak D call TRBD1 (6 bases). Germline V gene data show CDR1 as SGHRS and CDR2 as YFSETQ. CDR3 size: 14 residues. V gave up 0 bases and J gave up 4 bases, with 11 bases separating them. The DNA for the CDR3 is TGCGCCAGCAGCTTGGAACCTACAGGGTACGAGCAGTACTTC. Translated: CASSLEPTGYEQYF.

This clone appeared once. This chain connects TRBV27 to TRBJ2-7, with 8 bases fitting TRBD1. Germline V gives CDR1 MNHEY, CDR2 SMNVEV (reference sequence). J was trimmed by 2 bases and V by 4 bases; bases with no gene match: 7. This CDR3 comprises 15 residues. As DNA, the CDR3 is TGTGCCAGCAGTTCCTCGACAGGGGTCCCCTACGAGCAGTACTTC. Encoded protein: CASSSSTGVPYEQYF.

The chain has TRBV5-6 and TRBJ2-7; a possible D gene is TRBD1 (5 bases). CDR3 length equals 12 residues. Trimming pared 2 bases from V and 3 bases from J, leaving 6 bases between. Germline CDR1 and CDR2: SGHDT and YYEEEE. The CDR3 region has the DNA TGTGCCAGCAGCTTTCAGGGCTACGAGCAGTACTTC. It translates to CASSFQGYEQYF. Filled out from reference TRBV5-6 and TRBJ2-7, the complete variable domain reads DAGVTQSPTHLIKTRGQQVTLRCSPKSGHDTVSWYQQALGQGPQFIFQYYEEEERQRGNFPDRFSGHQFPNYSSELNVNALLLGDSALYLCASSFQGYEQYFGPGTRLTVT.

This clone came up once. The chain carries TRBV6-6 and TRBJ1-1; D not certain. Germline assignment: CDR1 MNHNY and CDR2 SVGAGI (reference sequence). V lost 2 bases, J lost 3 bases, and 7 bases lay in between. The length of the CDR3 is 13 residues. CDR3 protein: CASSYVSDTEAFF. In DNA form, the CDR3 reads TGTGCCAGCAGTTACGTTAGCGACACTGAAGCTTTCTTT.

This chain links TRBV27 with TRBJ2-5; maybe TRBD1 (8 bases). Germline CDR1 is MNHEY and CDR2 is SMNVEV (reference sequence). Trimming took 2 bases from V and 2 from J, leaving 18 bases between them. CDR3 length: 17 amino acids. As DNA, the CDR3 is TGTGCCAGCAGTTTAGCGCTCACAGGGGGGGCACAAGAGACCCAGTACTTC. Its protein is CASSLALTGGAQETQYF.

This chain joins TRBV30 and TRBJ1-1; D may be TRBD1 (5 bases). The CDR3 is 11 residues long. Trimming left V 3 bases short and J 12 bases short, with 14 bases between. From germline, CDR1 is GTSNPN and CDR2 SVGIG (reference sequence). CDR3 in DNA: TGTGCCTGGAGCCCTCCCAGGGCGACTTTCTTT. As protein: CAWSPPRATFF.

The chain employs TRBV4-1 and TRBJ1-1, with 9 bases matching TRBD1. The CDR3 spans 15 residues. The junction had 6 bases not matched to a gene; V was cut back by 4 bases and J by 3 bases. Germline V gene lookup returns CDR1 MGHRA and CDR2 YSYEKL. The CDR3 DNA is TGCGCCAGCAGCCCGGGGGACAGGGATGACACTGAAGCTTTCTTT. Encoded protein: CASSPGDRDDTEAFF.

The gene calls are TRBV10-3 and TRBJ2-1, with D perhaps TRBD1 (5 bases). This CDR3 has 14 residues. The V gene's germline CDR1 is ENHRY and CDR2 SYGVKD. The V end lost 10 bases, the J end lost 0 bases, and 13 bases lay between the germline ends. CDR3 bases: TGTGCCACCATGACAGAGAGCTCCTACAATGAGCAGTTCTTC. It yields the protein CATMTESSYNEQFF.

V is TRBV27 and J is TRBJ1-3; no reliable D call. The CDR3 has 12 residues. Trimming removed 7 bases at V and 7 bases at J, with 11 bases between. Germline CDR1 is MNHEY and CDR2 is SMNVEV (reference sequence). CDR3 sequence (DNA): TGTGCCAGCACCGATGGAGGTAACACCATATATTTT. Translating it yields CASTDGGNTIYF.

The CDR3 DNA reads TGCGCCAGCAGCCTGGACAGATATAACGAGCAGTACTTC. Its protein is CASSLDRYNEQYF. This rearrangement joins TRBV4-1 to TRBJ2-7; D possibly corresponds to TRBD1 (6 bases). Trimming removed 4 bases from V and 5 bases from J, with 12 bases in between. CDR3 size: 13 residues. Germline V gene lookup returns CDR1 MGHRA and CDR2 YSYEKL.

V and J are TRBV11-1 and TRBJ2-7, with D perhaps matching TRBD2 (5 bases). Trimming removed 5 bases from V and 6 bases from J, with 17 bases in between. The CDR3 is 14 amino acids. CDR1 and CDR2 from the germline V gene are SGHAT and FQDESV (reference sequence). DNA for the CDR3: TGTGCCAGCAGCGCCCTCGGGGTCATAGGCGAGCAGTACTTC. Protein sequence: CASSALGVIGEQYF.

The chain combines TRBV9 with TRBJ2-2, with D unclear. The CDR3 extends over 13 amino acids. V was clipped by 0 bases and J by 4 bases, with 4 bases between them. Germline V lookup: CDR1 SGDLS, CDR2 YYNGEE. The CDR3 DNA sequence: TGTGCCAGCAGCGTAGCGGTCACCGGGGAGCTGTTTTTT. Encoded protein: CASSVAVTGELFF. The full variable domain, completed using reference TRBV9 and TRBJ2-2, is DSGVTQTPKHLITATGQRVTLRCSPRSGDLSVYWYQQSLDQGLQFLIQYYNGEERAKGNILERFSAQQFPDLHSELNLSSLELGDSALYFCASSVAVTGELFFGEGSRLTVL.